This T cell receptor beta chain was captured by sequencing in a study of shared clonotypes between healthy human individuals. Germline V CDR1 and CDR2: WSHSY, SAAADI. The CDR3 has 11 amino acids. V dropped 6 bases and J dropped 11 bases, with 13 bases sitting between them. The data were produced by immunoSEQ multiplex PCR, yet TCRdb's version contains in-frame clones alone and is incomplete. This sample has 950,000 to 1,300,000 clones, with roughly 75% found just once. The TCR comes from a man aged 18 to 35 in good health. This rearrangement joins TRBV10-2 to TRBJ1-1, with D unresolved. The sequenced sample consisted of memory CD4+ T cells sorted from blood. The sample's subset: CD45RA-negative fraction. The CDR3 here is CASSSGPGAFF. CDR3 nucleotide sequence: TGCGCCAGCAGCTCGGGCCCGGGGGCTTTCTTT.